The next 15 T cell receptor beta chains were all read from a single sample in a study of OX40 agonist ivuxolimab in advanced cancers. Some clones are missing from TCRdb's copy, which holds only in-frame ones; the method was immunoSEQ multiplex PCR. The data show 70,000 to 90,000 clones, with more than 90% seen just once and roughly 0.37% held by the top ten. This specimen was CD4+ or CD8+ T cells sorted from blood, taken in a trial of the OX40 agonist ivuxolimab. The source is an adult with an advanced solid tumor such as melanoma, head and neck, liver or kidney cancer.

The genes are TRBV5-1 and TRBJ2-7; D ambiguous. Germline V gives CDR1 SGHRS, CDR2 YFSETQ. The V gene lost 0 bases and the J gene lost 2 bases, with 6 bases spanning the gap. The CDR3 is 13 residues long. The CDR3 DNA reads as TGCGCCAGCAGCTTGGTGGAACCCTACGAGCAGTACTTC. It specifies CASSLVEPYEQYF.

Details on this clone: The identical CDR3 is also encoded by other nucleotide sequences in the sample. The chain links TRBV7-2 to TRBJ2-7; D gene unclear. Germline-derived CDR1 and CDR2 are SGHTA and FQGNSA. The V end was cut by 5 bases, the J end by 2 bases, with 4 bases between. The CDR3 extends over 11 amino acids. The CDR3 region has the DNA TGTGCCAGCAGCCCAGCCTACGAGCAGTACTTC. Translated: CASSPAYEQYF.

The chain employs TRBV25-1 and TRBJ2-1; TRBD1 or TRBD2 may be the D gene (5 bases each). This CDR3 is built from 16 residues. Germline V gives CDR1 MGHDK, CDR2 SYGVNS. The V end was cut by 3 bases, the J end by 4 bases, with 16 bases between. The CDR3 DNA reads as TGTGCCAGCAGTGACCCCCCGGGGACGGCTTACAATGAGCAGTTCTTC. Translating gives CASSDPPGTAYNEQFF. Variable domain in full (rest from reference TRBV25-1 and TRBJ2-1): EADIYQTPRYLVIGTGKKITLECSQTMGHDKMYWYQQDPGMELHLIHYSYGVNSTEKGDLSSESTVSRIRTEHFPLTLESARPSHTSQYLCASSDPPGTAYNEQFFGPGTRLTVL.

V usage is TRBV30 and J usage is TRBJ1-6, with TRBD1 identical over 8 bases. The J segment lost 10 bases and the V segment lost 4 bases, leaving 6 bases of the junction unmatched. This CDR3 comprises 13 residues. Germline V gene sequence: CDR1 GTSNPN, CDR2 SVGIG (reference sequence). CDR3 region: CAWISQGGSPLHF. CDR3 DNA: TGTGCCTGGATTTCACAGGGGGGGTCACCCCTCCACTTT. The variable domain in full, with the rest retrieved from reference TRBV30 and TRBJ1-6, is SQTIHQWPATLVQPVGSPLSLECTVEGTSNPNLYWYRQAAGRGLQLLFYSVGIGQISSEVPQNLSASRPQDRQFILSSKKLLLSDSGFYLCAWISQGGSPLHFGNGTRLTVT.

The chain carries TRBV6-4 and TRBJ2-2; 7 bases line up with TRBD2. CDR1 and CDR2 (germline): MRHNA, SNTAGT. The CDR3 consists of 14 residues. With V trimmed by 4 bases and J by 2 bases, 1 base remained unmatched. The CDR3 nucleotides read TGTGCCAGCAGTGGCGGGAGTAACACCGGGGAGCTGTTTTTT. Translation: CASSGGSNTGELFF.

The gene calls are TRBV7-9 and TRBJ2-2; D unresolved. V gave up 5 bases and J gave up 7 bases, with 8 bases separating them. This CDR3 has 12 residues. CDR1 is SEHNR, CDR2 FQNEAQ, per germline (reference sequence). CDR3 in DNA: TGTGCCAGCAGCGTCACACACGGGGAGCTGTTTTTT. This translates into CASSVTHGELFF.

The rearrangement joins TRBV4-3 to TRBJ2-7, with D unresolved. Germline V lookup: CDR1 LGHNA, CDR2 YSLEER. The CDR3 is 14 residues long. Trimming shortened V by 0 bases and J by 1 base, and 7 bases separated the two germline ends. The CDR3 is CASSQDPASYEQYF. In nucleotides, the CDR3 is TGCGCCAGCAGCCAAGATCCGGCATCCTACGAGCAGTACTTC.

The chain employs TRBV19 and TRBJ1-3, with TRBD1 as a possible D gene (5 bases). The ends were cut back, 11 bases at V and 0 bases at J, with 11 bases in the middle. CDR3 length: 13 residues. Germline V lookup: CDR1 LNHDA, CDR2 SQIVND (reference sequence). Here the CDR3 reads CAEQEYSGNTIYF. The DNA of the CDR3 is TGTGCCGAACAGGAGTACTCTGGAAACACCATATATTTT.

The rearrangement uses TRBV29-1 and TRBJ2-2; D may be TRBD1 (6 bases). CDR1 is SQVTM, CDR2 ANQGSEA, per germline. This CDR3 spans 12 amino acids. The ends were cut back, 6 bases at V and 5 bases at J, with 10 bases in the middle. The CDR3, as DNA: TGCAGCGTGCGACAGGATACCGGGGAGCTGTTTTTT. The encoded protein is CSVRQDTGELFF.

The chain carries TRBV6-5 and TRBJ1-1, with a tentative D call TRBD1 (6 bases). This CDR3 comprises 13 residues. V lost 8 bases and J 1 base, leaving 11 bases between the germline ends. Germline V gene data show CDR1 as MNHEY and CDR2 as SVGAGI. The CDR3 here is CASGGQWNTEAFF. The DNA of the CDR3 is TGTGCCAGCGGAGGACAGTGGAACACTGAAGCTTTCTTT.

This sequence joins TRBV7-3 and TRBJ2-1; D is undetermined. The germline CDR1 and CDR2 sequences are SGHTA and FQGTGA. The CDR3 spans 14 residues. V dropped 1 base and J dropped 7 bases, with 11 bases sitting between them. The CDR3 loop is CASSLKGIRNEQFF. The CDR3 DNA reads as TGTGCCAGCAGCTTAAAGGGAATTAGGAATGAGCAGTTCTTC.

This clone was recorded only once. V is TRBV6-1 and J is TRBJ1-3, with D perhaps TRBD1 (6 bases). This CDR3 has 13 residues. Germline lookup yields CDR1 MNHNS and CDR2 SASEGT. Trimming took off 8 bases at V and 4 bases at J, with 12 bases between the two ends. CDR3 region: CASAPGAGNTIYF. The CDR3 DNA is TGTGCCAGCGCGCCAGGGGCGGGAAACACCATATATTTT.

This clone was observed a few times. The chain employs TRBV28 and TRBJ2-7; tentative D call: TRBD1 (8 bases). Germline assignment: CDR1 MDHEN and CDR2 SYDVKM. Trimming removed 11 bases from V and 3 bases from J, with 23 bases in between. CDR3 length: 15 amino acids. The CDR3 loop is CASTGGGGWVYEQYF. The CDR3, as DNA: TGTGCCTCCACAGGGGGAGGGGGCTGGGTCTACGAGCAGTACTTC.

V gene TRBV7-9 combines with J gene TRBJ2-1; D call uncertain. Trimming pared 5 bases from V and 7 bases from J, leaving 3 bases between. Germline CDR1 is SEHNR and CDR2 is FQNEAQ (reference sequence). The CDR3 spans 10 residues. The chain's CDR3 is CASSGNEQFF. The CDR3 nucleotides are TGTGCCAGCAGCGGAAATGAGCAGTTCTTC.

The V call is TRBV7-2, the J call TRBJ2-7; 7 nucleotides line up with TRBD2. The CDR3 is 16 residues long. The trim removed 1 base at V and 7 bases at J, leaving 13 bases unmatched. Germline V CDR1 and CDR2: SGHTA, FQGNSA. In DNA form, the CDR3 reads TGTGCCAGCAGCTTAGAGAGCCGGGACTACCCTAGAGAGCAGTACTTC. Its protein is CASSLESRDYPREQYF. Full variable domain (missing parts from reference TRBV7-2 and TRBJ2-7): GAGVSQSPSNKVTEKGKDVELRCDPISGHTALYWYRQSLGQGLEFLIYFQGNSAPDKSGLPSDRFSAERTGGSVSTLTIQRTQQEDSAVYLCASSLESRDYPREQYFGPGTRLTVT.